The entry below gives a single T cell receptor beta chain sequence along with its context. Its antigen remains unknown. The targeted sequencing depth was 1 in 200,000 to 1 in 1 million T cells. Assay used: immunoSEQ multiplex PCR; TCRdb lists only in-frame clones, some missing. The sample holds 55,000 to 60,000 clones, about 54% seen once. This sample stems from a study of cytotoxic CD8 clonotypes in ibrutinib-treated CLL. Study context: Patients: roughly 11 relapsed/refractory, approximately 14 treatment-naive, 17 to 18 IGHV unmutated. Averaging across samples gave approximately 260,000 productive templates and approximately 92,000 productive rearrangements. The study's findings and limits: Clonality at baseline surpassed age-matched healthy donors and tracked circulating CD8+ T-cell counts.

V was pared by 6 bases and J by 5 bases, with 6 bases of the junction left unmatched. Germline CDR1 is SEHNR and CDR2 is FQNEAQ (reference sequence). The CDR3 length is 15 residues. The source of this sequence is a human donor with chronic lymphocytic leukemia. The sample consisted of PBMCs, taken at disease progression, from a patient treated with ibrutinib. The rearrangement uses TRBV7-9 and TRBJ2-7; TRBD2 matches at 14 bases. CDR3 in DNA: TGTGCCAGCAGTGGGACTAGCGGGAGTGGCCACGAGCAGTACTTC. It codes for CASSGTSGSGHEQYF.